The 31 T cell receptor beta chains in this list originate from one sample, sequenced in a study of T cell changes during pregnancy in multiple sclerosis. Repertoires were generated with immunoSEQ multiplex PCR, while TCRdb's copy carries only in-frame clones and drops some. The table lists under 70,000 clones, around 94% of them singletons, with around 2% in the top ten. Material: peripheral blood, obtained in the third trimester of pregnancy. These receptors were taken from a female donor in good health, enrolled as a control in a pregnancy study.

The chain joins TRBV15 to TRBJ1-1; D ambiguous. V was cut by 5 bases and J by 1 base, with 8 bases left in between. CDR1 and CDR2 from the germline V gene are LNHNV and YYDKDF (reference sequence). The CDR3 runs 13 residues. This CDR3 is CATSEVRNTEAFF. The CDR3 nucleotides are TGTGCCACCAGCGAGGTTCGGAACACTGAAGCTTTCTTT. The complete variable domain, with remaining parts taken from reference TRBV15 and TRBJ1-1, reads DAMVIQNPRYQVTQFGKPVTLSCSQTLNHNVMYWYQQKSSQAPKLLFHYYDKDFNNEADTPDNFQSRRPNTSFCFLDIRSPGLGDTAMYLCATSEVRNTEAFFGQGTRLTVV.

This clone was seen only once. CDR3 coding DNA: TGTGCCAGCAGCCAACTGGACAGGGAAGGTTCACCCCTCCACTTT. Translating it yields CASSQLDREGSPLHF. The rearrangement joins TRBV4-2 to TRBJ1-6, with 8 nucleotides matching TRBD1. The germline V gene has CDR1 LGHNA and CDR2 YNFKEQ. The length of the CDR3 is 15 residues. Germline trimming cut 2 bases from V and 9 bases from J; bases unmatched to any gene: 6.

The chain links TRBV28 to TRBJ2-3; 10 bases align to TRBD2. This CDR3 spans 16 amino acids. Germline CDR1 is MDHEN and CDR2 is SYDVKM. The ends lost 3 bases at V and 3 bases at J; junction bases unmatched: 6. This chain's CDR3 is CASSLGLAGATDTQYF. CDR3 in DNA: TGTGCCAGCAGTTTGGGCCTAGCGGGAGCAACAGATACGCAGTATTTT.

The chain joins TRBV5-4 to TRBJ2-1; maybe TRBD2 (6 bases). The CDR3 length is 15 residues. In germline, CDR1 is SGHNT, CDR2 YYREEE (reference sequence). Trimming removed 4 bases from V and 3 bases from J, with 14 bases in between. The CDR3 sequence is CASSDGIAVYNEQFF. CDR3 in DNA: TGTGCCAGCAGCGACGGGATAGCGGTCTACAATGAGCAGTTCTTC. Complete variable domain (other parts from reference TRBV5-4 and TRBJ2-1): ETGVTQSPTHLIKTRGQQVTLRCSSQSGHNTVSWYQQALGQGPQFIFQYYREEENGRGNFPPRFSGLQFPNYSSELNVNALELDDSALYLCASSDGIAVYNEQFFGPGTRLTVL.

CDR3 sequence: CASRGQGVGTEAFF. The CDR3 DNA reads as TGTGCCAGCCGTGGACAGGGAGTGGGCACTGAAGCTTTCTTT. This chain connects TRBV2 to TRBJ1-1; 8 nucleotides align to TRBD1. CDR3 length: 14 amino acids. Germline lookup yields CDR1 SNHLY and CDR2 FYNNEI. J lost 4 bases, V lost 8 bases, and 9 bases had no gene match.

The V call is TRBV6-1, the J call TRBJ2-1; D is undetermined. V lost 10 bases and J lost 3, with 7 bases in between. The CDR3 contains 11 residues. Germline values: CDR1 MNHNS, CDR2 SASEGT. DNA for the CDR3: TGTGCCACCGTCCTCTACAATGAGCAGTTCTTC. Translated: CATVLYNEQFF.

This chain links TRBV7-9 with TRBJ1-2; tentative D call: TRBD1 (6 bases). V was shortened by 5 bases and J by 4 bases, with 8 bases between the two germline ends. Germline V lookup: CDR1 SEHNR, CDR2 FQNEAQ (reference sequence). This CDR3 contains 12 residues. CDR3: CASSRDIYGYTF. In DNA, the CDR3 is TGTGCCAGCAGCCGGGACATCTATGGCTACACCTTC.

Here the CDR3 DNA reads TGTGCCACCAGGGGGACTAGCGGGAACAATGAGCAGTTCTTC. Protein product: CATRGTSGNNEQFF. The chain is built from TRBV15 and TRBJ2-1; 13 nucleotides match TRBD2. Germline trimming cut 6 bases from V and 5 bases from J; bases unmatched to any gene: 1. This CDR3 contains 14 residues. Looked up from germline, CDR1 is LNHNV and CDR2 is YYDKDF (reference sequence).

There are a few counts of this clone. The chain uses TRBV19 and TRBJ1-1; maybe TRBD1 (5 bases). Germline V gene sequence: CDR1 LNHDA, CDR2 SQIVND (reference sequence). V shed 5 bases and J shed 5 bases, with 9 bases lying between them. This CDR3 has 12 residues. The CDR3 loop reads CASSPAGTEAFF. Here the CDR3 DNA reads TGTGCCAGTAGTCCCGCAGGGACTGAAGCTTTCTTT.

J is TRBJ2-7 and V is TRBV6-1, with D possibly TRBD2 on 6 matching bases. The CDR3 is 11 amino acids. V was trimmed by 4 bases and J by 6 bases, leaving 7 bases between them. Germline V lookup: CDR1 MNHNS, CDR2 SASEGT. The CDR3 bases are TGTGCCAGCAGTGTGGGACTCGAGCAGTACTTC. It encodes CASSVGLEQYF.

The chain couples TRBV5-6 to TRBJ1-1, with TRBD1 as a possible D gene (6 bases). The CDR3 totals 16 residues. From germline, CDR1 is SGHDT and CDR2 YYEEEE. V lost 3 bases to trimming and J lost 1 base, with 16 bases between them. The CDR3 coding sequence is TGTGCCAGCAGCTGGATCCAGGGGAGTGGGAACACTGAAGCTTTCTTT. It encodes CASSWIQGSGNTEAFF.

This clone was counted a single time. The genes are TRBV19 and TRBJ1-2; TRBD1 agrees at 9 bases. In germline, CDR1 is LNHDA, CDR2 SQIVND (reference sequence). This CDR3 contains 17 residues. The trim removed 5 bases at V and 5 bases at J, leaving 15 bases unmatched. CDR3 sequence: CASSLEGTGGWRYGYTF. The DNA of the CDR3 is TGTGCCAGTAGTCTCGAGGGAACAGGGGGCTGGCGGTATGGCTACACCTTC.

The chain joins TRBV10-1 to TRBJ2-3; no firm D call. This CDR3 spans 15 amino acids. V dropped 2 bases and J dropped 0 bases, with 9 bases sitting between them. CDR1 and CDR2 (germline): WNHNN, SYGVQD (reference sequence). The CDR3 spells CASSEARGSTDTQYF. The CDR3 DNA reads as TGCGCCAGCAGTGAGGCTCGCGGTAGCACAGATACGCAGTATTTT.

This clone was recorded once. The V call is TRBV9, the J call TRBJ2-7; the match to TRBD2 covers 7 bases. The J segment lost 0 bases and the V segment lost 3 bases, leaving 6 bases of the junction unmatched. Per the germline V gene, CDR1 is SGDLS and CDR2 is YYNGEE. There are 15 residues in the CDR3. CDR3 DNA: TGTGCCAGCAGCGCGGGGAGGGAAGCCTCCTACGAGCAGTACTTC. Its translation: CASSAGREASYEQYF.

This chain links TRBV11-2 with TRBJ2-7, with D perhaps matching TRBD1 (6 bases). The V and J ends lost 3 bases and 0 bases respectively, with 12 bases between them. Germline CDR1 and CDR2: SGHAT and FQNNGV. CDR3 size: 15 residues. In nucleotides, the CDR3 is TGTGCCAGCAGCTTTTGGACAGCCAGCTCCTACGAGCAGTACTTC. This sequence encodes CASSFWTASSYEQYF.

This clone was recorded once. The V gene is TRBV15, the J gene TRBJ1-1; 9 bases map to TRBD1. The CDR3 is made up of 14 amino acids. The germline V gene has CDR1 LNHNV and CDR2 YYDKDF (reference sequence). The J segment lost 5 bases and the V segment lost 5 bases, leaving 6 bases of the junction unmatched. In nucleotides, the CDR3 is TGTGCCACCAGCCCGACAGGGGGATGGACTGAAGCTTTCTTT. This translates into CATSPTGGWTEAFF.

The chain has TRBV14 and TRBJ2-3; TRBD1 aligns across 9 bases. CDR1 and CDR2 from the germline V gene are SGHDN and FVKESK. The CDR3 is 14 amino acids. V was clipped by 4 bases and J by 3 bases; unmatched bases: 2. The DNA of the CDR3 is TGTGCCAGCAGCCGACAGGGGGGGACAGATACGCAGTATTTT. Its translation: CASSRQGGTDTQYF. Looking up the rest from reference TRBV14 and TRBJ2-3 gives the full variable domain: EAGVTQFPSHSVIEKGQTVTLRCDPISGHDNLYWYRRVMGKEIKFLLHFVKESKQDESGMPNNRFLAERTGGTYSTLKVQPAELEDSGVYFCASSRQGGTDTQYFGPGTRLTVL.

This clone showed up just once. This chain links TRBV7-3 with TRBJ2-3, with TRBD2 matching over 7 bases. CDR3 length: 15 residues. V trimming: 1 base; J trimming: 3 bases; junction bases outside the gene matches: 4. Germline V gives CDR1 SGHTA, CDR2 FQGTGA. Here the CDR3 reads CASSLSGGSTDTQYF. DNA for the CDR3: TGTGCCAGCAGCTTAAGCGGGGGATCGACAGATACGCAGTATTTT.

The V call is TRBV9, the J call TRBJ2-6; TRBD1 matches 8 bases. Unmatched junction bases numbered 10, after V lost 4 bases and J lost 4 bases. This CDR3 is built from 17 residues. Per germline, CDR1 SGDLS and CDR2 YYNGEE. The CDR3 DNA reads as TGTGCCAGCAGCCCCGGGACAGGTATCCTCGGGGCCAACGTCCTGACTTTC. This sequence encodes CASSPGTGILGANVLTF.

The chain uses TRBV5-1 and TRBJ1-2, with TRBD1 matching over 9 bases. Germline assignment: CDR1 SGHRS and CDR2 YFSETQ. The junction had 5 bases not matched to a gene; V was cut back by 1 base and J by 7 bases. CDR3 length: 14 amino acids. The CDR3 DNA follows: TGCGCCAGCAGCTTGACAGGGGGCACAGGTGGCTACACCTTC. It codes for CASSLTGGTGGYTF.

The chain employs TRBV4-2 and TRBJ2-5, with D unclear. V lost 0 bases, J lost 4 bases, and 6 bases lay in between. This CDR3 comprises 13 residues. The germline gives CDR1 LGHNA, CDR2 YNFKEQ. In DNA form, the CDR3 reads TGTGCCAGCAGCCAAGAGAGCCTAGAGACCCAGTACTTC. This codes for CASSQESLETQYF.

J is TRBJ2-7 and V is TRBV4-3; no firm D call. The CDR3 has 16 amino acids. CDR1 LGHNA and CDR2 YSLEER come from the germline V gene. Trimming cost V 0 bases and J 2 bases, with 14 bases left between them. The CDR3 loop is CASSQEVGSSAYEQYF. CDR3 DNA: TGCGCCAGCAGCCAAGAAGTGGGCAGTTCAGCCTACGAGCAGTACTTC.

This sequence joins TRBV30 and TRBJ2-3, with 7 bases lining up with TRBD2. The CDR3 contains 13 residues. V lost 5 bases and J lost 4; bases outside the gene matches: 6. Per germline, CDR1 GTSNPN and CDR2 SVGIG (reference sequence). CDR3 loop: CAWVLGGADTQYF. For the CDR3, the DNA is TGTGCCTGGGTGTTGGGGGGGGCAGATACGCAGTATTTT. The variable domain in full, completed from reference TRBV30 and TRBJ2-3, reads SQTIHQWPATLVQPVGSPLSLECTVEGTSNPNLYWYRQAAGRGLQLLFYSVGIGQISSEVPQNLSASRPQDRQFILSSKKLLLSDSGFYLCAWVLGGADTQYFGPGTRLTVL.

The chain recombines TRBV6-1 with TRBJ2-5, with 11 positions matching TRBD1. J gave up 3 bases and V 9 bases, and 6 bases lay outside the gene matches. Germline CDR1 reads MNHNS; CDR2 reads SASEGT. The CDR3 has 14 residues. For the CDR3, the DNA is TGTGCCAGTGGGGACAGGGGGGGAAAAGAGACCCAGTACTTC. Translation: CASGDRGGKETQYF.

The V call is TRBV7-2, the J call TRBJ2-2; 10 bases align to TRBD2. With 5 bases clipped from V and 6 bases from J, the junction kept 6 bases outside the gene matches. This CDR3 is built from 15 residues. Germline lookup yields CDR1 SGHTA and CDR2 FQGNSA. Here the CDR3 DNA reads TGTGCCAGCAGCGTTCTAGCGGGGGTCCCCGGGGAGCTGTTTTTT. It yields the protein CASSVLAGVPGELFF.

The chain carries TRBV7-9 and TRBJ2-5; 7 bases fit TRBD2. Germline lookup yields CDR1 SEHNR and CDR2 FQNEAQ (reference sequence). This CDR3 has 17 residues. The V segment lost 0 bases and the J segment 5 bases; nucleotides outside the gene matches: 12. The DNA of the CDR3 is TGTGCCAGCAGCTTAGCCCTAACGTGGGAGGGCCGGGAGACCCAGTACTTC. Translation: CASSLALTWEGRETQYF.

The chain's CDR3 is CASSLLTSGSTDTQYF. DNA of the CDR3: TGTGCCAGCAGCTTACTGACTAGCGGGAGCACAGATACGCAGTATTTT. V gene TRBV5-4 combines with J gene TRBJ2-3; the match to TRBD2 covers 10 bases. V was pared by 2 bases and J by 0 bases, with 3 bases of the junction left unmatched. The CDR3 is 16 residues long. The germline gives CDR1 SGHNT, CDR2 YYREEE (reference sequence).

The V gene is TRBV5-1, the J gene TRBJ2-2, with TRBD2 matching 11 bases. The junction had 13 bases not matched to a gene; V was cut back by 4 bases and J by 5 bases. The CDR3 sequence is 18 residues long. Germline lookup yields CDR1 SGHRS and CDR2 YFSETQ. The CDR3 protein is CASSRVGTSGLGTGELFF. The CDR3 DNA is TGCGCCAGCAGCAGGGTCGGGACTAGCGGCCTCGGGACCGGGGAGCTGTTTTTT. The full variable domain, its missing parts supplied by reference TRBV5-1 and TRBJ2-2, is KAGVTQTPRYLIKTRGQQVTLSCSPISGHRSVSWYQQTPGQGLQFLFEYFSETQRNKGNFPGRFSGRQFSNSRSEMNVSTLELGDSALYLCASSRVGTSGLGTGELFFGEGSRLTVL.

This chain connects TRBV18 to TRBJ2-1; TRBD1 matches 7 bases. CDR1 is KGHSH and CDR2 is LQKENI in the germline V gene. The V and J ends lost 5 bases and 8 bases, in that order; junction bases with no gene match: 9. This CDR3 is 14 amino acids long. The CDR3 reads CASSFRARGYEQFF. In DNA, the CDR3 is TGTGCCAGCTCATTCCGGGCCAGGGGGTATGAGCAGTTCTTC.

V and J are TRBV19 and TRBJ1-4; D is unclear. Germline CDR1 LNHDA, CDR2 SQIVND (reference sequence). The CDR3 is 15 residues long. V dropped 3 bases and J dropped 4 bases, with 12 bases sitting between them. The CDR3 region is CASSISRLDNEKLFF. CDR3 sequence (DNA): TGTGCCAGTAGTATTTCCAGGCTTGATAATGAAAAACTGTTTTTT. Supplemented by reference TRBV19 and TRBJ1-4, the full variable domain reads DGGITQSPKYLFRKEGQNVTLSCEQNLNHDAMYWYRQDPGQGLRLIYYSQIVNDFQKGDIAEGYSVSREKKESFPLTVTSAQKNPTAFYLCASSISRLDNEKLFFGSGTQLSVL.

In its sample, this clone was seen a few times. The chain is built from TRBV6-5 and TRBJ1-2; 10 bases map to TRBD1. The V gene end was trimmed by 8 bases and the J gene end by 7 bases; junction bases not matched to a gene: 13. The CDR3 spans 15 residues. Per the germline V gene, CDR1 is MNHEY and CDR2 is SVGAGI. CDR3 protein: CASLRDRGFAGGYTF. The CDR3 DNA sequence: TGTGCCAGCCTCCGGGACAGGGGCTTTGCGGGTGGCTACACCTTC.